These T cell receptor beta chains were read from a single sample in a study of blood T cells in healthy people across ages. From the 5' RACE reads, TCRdb called clonotypes with MiXCR, one entry per CDR3 protein. Here the sample spans over 700,000 distinct CDR3 sequences, 53% being singletons. What was sequenced was blood. These receptors were taken from a man older than 75 in good health. Each CDR3 is given with its conserved first and last residue. D genes are given only for firm matches.

- | TRBJ2-1 | TRBV10-3 | CAVPHYEQFF
TRBD1 | TRBJ2-2 | TRBV29-1 | CSADPGTGGDTGELFF
TRBD1 | TRBJ1-1 | TRBV27 | CASSHGQGIVGTEAFF
TRBD2 | TRBJ2-3 | TRBV6-5 | CASSYSAGASTDTQYF
- | TRBJ1-2 | TRBV12-3/TRBV12-4 | CASSFPPGTYGYTF
- | TRBJ1-2 | TRBV5-1 | CASSKGQANYGYTF
TRBD2 | - | TRBV6-1 | CASLVLAGEETQYF
- | TRBJ2-3 | TRBV7-3 | CASSRAGGDTQYF
- | TRBJ2-1 | TRBV7-2 | CASSRAGPMSDGQFF
TRBD1 | TRBJ2-7 | TRBV4-1 | CASRWGTGDSYNEQYF
- | TRBJ2-3 | TRBV6-2/TRBV6-3 | CASSRGVGSTDTQYF
- | TRBJ2-4 | TRBV6-6 | CASSSDYKNIQYF
- | TRBJ2-3 | TRBV7-3 | CAGSLSGGADTQYF
- | TRBJ2-7 | TRBV27 | CASSVLVGSYEQYF
TRBD2 | TRBJ2-1 | TRBV5-1 | CASSLGQREVGKQFF
- | TRBJ2-6 | TRBV9 | CASSGRGAGANVLTF
- | TRBJ2-3 | TRBV29-1 | CSGILGADTQYF
TRBD2 | TRBJ2-3 | TRBV12-3/TRBV12-4 | CASSMTSGRVHRYAYF
- | - | TRBV9 | CASSVGSGGGDYEQYF
TRBD2 | TRBJ2-3 | TRBV20-1 | CSAEGLAGGNADTQYF
- | TRBJ2-7 | TRBV5-8 | CASSWDLSSYEQYF
- | TRBJ2-5 | TRBV3-1 | CASSQGLERIKTQYF
- | TRBJ2-1 | TRBV5-1 | CASSRTSENEQFF
TRBD2 | TRBJ2-1 | TRBV5-1 | CASSFLSGSSQGNEQFF
- | TRBJ2-1 | TRBV2 | CASTGRPNNEQFF
TRBD1 | - | TRBV7-8 | CAIGAGRGLVHETQYF
- | TRBJ2-6 | TRBV29-1 | CSVEGGDNVPTF
- | TRBJ1-6 | TRBV12-3/TRBV12-4 | CASSPDRNNSPFHF
- | TRBJ1-2 | TRBV5-1 | CASSLDGNSLYGYTF
TRBD1 | TRBJ2-7 | TRBV7-2 | CASSPTGGIYEQYF
- | TRBJ1-1 | TRBV27 | CASTPNGRGTEAFF
TRBD2 | TRBJ2-1 | TRBV5-1 | CASSLLLAGGYNEQFF
- | TRBJ2-1 | TRBV7-2 | CASSLRRSVNEQFF
- | TRBJ2-7 | TRBV14 | CASSPGDSRREQYF
- | TRBJ2-3 | TRBV25-1 | CASSEYTTYGTDTQYF
- | - | TRBV29-1 | CSVGARGRETQYF
TRBD1 | TRBJ2-7 | TRBV18 | CASSSQGSSYNEQYF
TRBD2 | TRBJ2-3 | TRBV5-6 | CASSSTSGLHRYAYF
- | TRBJ2-5 | TRBV7-6 | CAGSLIGTHQETQYF
- | TRBJ1-2 | TRBV7-2 | CASSLHGRNYGYTF
- | TRBJ2-2 | TRBV6-5 | CASSPNPGELFF
TRBD1 | TRBJ2-7 | TRBV12-5 | CASGLAAGTGSYEQYF
- | TRBJ2-1 | TRBV20-1 | CSGRDPQSNEQFF
TRBD1 | TRBJ1-2 | TRBV29-1 | CSAGGQGGYGYTF
TRBD1 | TRBJ1-5 | TRBV12-3/TRBV12-4 | CASSPQGAESNQPQHF
- | TRBJ2-5 | TRBV5-1 | CASSFRQQETQYF
- | TRBJ1-4 | TRBV5-1 | CASSLPGVNEKLFF
- | TRBJ2-5 | TRBV20-1 | CSARDPGGFGETQYF
- | TRBJ2-1 | TRBV20-1 | CSAPTASGGSYNEQFF
TRBD1 | TRBJ1-2 | TRBV20-1 | CSAKLTGGRGYTF
TRBD2 | TRBJ2-1 | TRBV25-1 | CASPRGGRTYNEQFF
TRBD2 | TRBJ2-7 | TRBV10-3 | CAISESTSGSSYEQYF
TRBD1 | TRBJ1-2 | TRBV6-6 | CASSYLGQGGGYTF
- | TRBJ2-1 | TRBV20-1 | CSALAQGKYNEQFF
TRBD2 | TRBJ2-7 | TRBV7-3 | CASSIPGRASSYEQYF
- | TRBJ2-7 | TRBV6-4 | CASSDSPVDEQYF
TRBD2 | TRBJ2-1 | TRBV4-2 | CASSSRTGGLDNEQFF
TRBD2 | TRBJ2-3 | TRBV20-1 | CSARVLAGRTDTQYF
TRBD1 | TRBJ2-1 | TRBV24-1 | CATSDLGTGGSYNEQFF